These 28 T cell receptor beta chains were all obtained from the same sample, sequenced in a study of T cells in Graves' hyperthyroidism and ophthalmopathy. The CDR3 regions of TCR beta were amplified from RNA transcripts. In the first-round RT-PCR of the TCR CDR3, the HTBI primer set was used. TCRdb processed the multiplex PCR reads anew with MiXCR; each CDR3 protein has one entry. The sample records over 450,000 distinct CDR3 sequences, over 15% being singletons. The specimen sequenced was blood. The receptors were gathered from a woman in her late teens or twenties with Graves' ophthalmopathy.

This clonotype was recorded at least ten times. The chain is built from TRBV6-5 and TRBJ2-1, with D tentatively TRBD2 (6 bases). Germline CDR1 and CDR2: MNHEY and SVGAGI. The CDR3 is made up of 19 amino acids. V was cut by 1 base and J by 2 bases, with 21 bases left in between. For the CDR3, the DNA is TGTGCCAGCAGTTACTTGTCCCCCAGGACGGGAGCCCCCTACAATGAGCAGTTCTTC. This encodes CASSYLSPRTGAPYNEQFF.

This clonotype was counted many times. The chain combines TRBV29-1 with TRBJ2-1, with 10 bases that match TRBD2. From germline, CDR1 is SQVTM and CDR2 ANQGSEA. V dropped 3 bases and J dropped 5; count of bases not matched to a gene: 7. The CDR3 is 15 residues long. CDR3 sequence reads: CSVDNSLAGDNEQFF. CDR3 DNA sequence: TGCAGCGTTGATAATTCGCTAGCGGGGGACAATGAGCAGTTCTTC.

In this sample, this clonotype turned up many times. The J gene is TRBJ2-3, the V gene TRBV2; TRBD2 might be the D (6 bases). In germline, CDR1 is SNHLY, CDR2 FYNNEI. V lost 6 bases, J lost 0 bases, and 13 bases lay in between. The CDR3 consists of 15 residues. CDR3 amino acids: CASRRAGTSTDTQYF. The CDR3 coding sequence is TGTGCCAGCAGGCGGGCGGGGACTAGCACAGATACGCAGTATTTT.

In its sample, this clonotype was seen a few times. This sequence joins TRBV27 and TRBJ1-2; the D is unclear. V was trimmed by 5 bases and J by 6 bases, leaving 13 bases between them. The CDR3 length is 13 residues. The germline V gene has CDR1 MNHEY and CDR2 SMNVEV (reference sequence). This chain's CDR3 is CASSDSGENGYTF. The CDR3 DNA follows: TGTGCCAGCAGTGATTCTGGGGAAAATGGCTACACCTTC.

The chain is built from TRBV20-1 and TRBJ2-1; TRBD1 matches at 7 bases. From germline, CDR1 is DFQATT and CDR2 SNEGSKA (reference sequence). With 3 bases clipped from V and 3 bases from J, the junction kept 2 bases outside the gene matches. There are 13 residues in the CDR3. The CDR3 bases are TGCAGTGCTAGCCGGGACAGCTACAATGAGCAGTTCTTC. Translation: CSASRDSYNEQFF.

This clonotype has ten or more counts. V gene TRBV7-9 combines with J gene TRBJ1-1, with TRBD1 matching 9 bases. The CDR3 runs to 15 residues. The V gene end was trimmed by 5 bases and the J gene end by 4 bases; junction bases not matched to a gene: 8. The germline CDR1 and CDR2 sequences are SEHNR and FQNEAQ (reference sequence). The CDR3 coding sequence is TGTGCCAGCAGCCCCGGGACAGGGCAGGGCACTGAAGCTTTCTTT. It translates to CASSPGTGQGTEAFF.

This clonotype was seen a handful of times. The gene calls are TRBV5-8 and TRBJ2-1; 7 bases fit TRBD2. CDR3 length: 13 residues. After removal of 2 bases from V and 8 bases from J, the junction contained 4 bases not matched to a gene. Germline CDR1 and CDR2: SGHTS and YDEGEE. As DNA, the CDR3 is TGTGCCAGCAGCTTTGGCGGGAGACATGAGCAGTTCTTC. Its translation: CASSFGGRHEQFF.

V is TRBV6-4 and J is TRBJ1-5; 8 bases align to TRBD1. The CDR3 runs 18 residues. The junction had 7 bases not matched to a gene; V was cut back by 0 bases and J by 0 bases. CDR1 and CDR2 (germline): MRHNA, SNTAGT. The CDR3 bases are TGTGCCAGCAGTGACTCGTGGGGACAGGACCATAGCAATCAGCCCCAGCATTTT. Its protein product is CASSDSWGQDHSNQPQHF.

This clonotype was seen only a few times. V is TRBV28 and J is TRBJ1-5; 7 nucleotides line up with TRBD1. V lost 2 bases and J lost 7; bases outside the gene matches: 8. In germline, CDR1 is MDHEN, CDR2 SYDVKM. This CDR3 spans 15 amino acids. Written as DNA, the CDR3 is TGTGCCAGCAGTTTAGAGGCAGGGGGGGAACAGCCCCAGCATTTT. It translates to CASSLEAGGEQPQHF. The entire variable domain, with the rest obtained from reference TRBV28 and TRBJ1-5, is as follows: DVKVTQSSRYLVKRTGEKVFLECVQDMDHENMFWYRQDPGLGLRLIYFSYDVKMKEKGDIPEGYSVSREKKERFSLILESASTNQTSMYLCASSLEAGGEQPQHFGDGTRLSIL.

This clonotype showed up many times. The J gene is TRBJ2-1, the V gene TRBV28; perhaps TRBD1 as D (6 bases). V shed 7 bases and J shed 5 bases, with 18 bases lying between them. Germline CDR1 MDHEN, CDR2 SYDVKM. CDR3 size: 15 residues. The CDR3 reads CASTRRGNTHNEQFF. The DNA for the CDR3 is TGTGCCAGCACCCGTAGGGGGAACACACACAATGAGCAGTTCTTC.

Ten or more counts support this clonotype. The V and J genes are TRBV6-1 and TRBJ1-1; the D gene is possibly TRBD1 (6 bases). The V and J ends lost 5 bases and 0 bases respectively, with 19 bases between them. The germline V gene has CDR1 MNHNS and CDR2 SASEGT. The CDR3 sequence is 17 residues long. CDR3 protein: CASSKQGPPTLNTEAFF. For the CDR3, the DNA is TGTGCCAGCAGTAAACAGGGTCCACCAACCTTGAACACTGAAGCTTTCTTT.

This clonotype has more than one count but fewer than ten. The V and J genes are TRBV3-1 and TRBJ1-6; D perhaps matches TRBD1 (6 bases). V was pared by 3 bases and J by 0 bases, with 9 bases between. The CDR3 loop spans 16 amino acids. From germline, CDR1 is LGHDT and CDR2 YNNKEL (reference sequence). CDR3 sequence (DNA): TGTGCCAGCAGCCAGGACAGAGGCTCCTATAATTCACCCCTCCACTTT. Translated: CASSQDRGSYNSPLHF.

Ten or more counts support this clonotype. The chain is built from TRBV28 and TRBJ1-5; D uncertain. The V gene's germline CDR1 is MDHEN and CDR2 SYDVKM. V was shortened by 6 bases and J by 2 bases, with 14 bases between the two germline ends. This CDR3 has 15 amino acids. CDR3 residues: CASSLGRGGNQPQHF. The DNA of the CDR3 is TGTGCCAGCAGCTTAGGGAGAGGAGGCAATCAGCCCCAGCATTTT.

In its sample, this clonotype was seen once. This chain connects TRBV7-9 to TRBJ1-1; TRBD1 might be the D (5 bases). Germline loops: CDR1 SEHNR, CDR2 FQNEAQ (reference sequence). The V end lost 4 bases, the J end lost 3 bases, and 15 bases lay between the germline ends. This CDR3 has 15 amino acids. The DNA for the CDR3 is TGTGCCAGCAGCTCAACCGGGGCCGGGCACACTGAAGCTTTCTTT. It encodes CASSSTGAGHTEAFF.

There are many counts of this clonotype. The V gene is TRBV5-1, the J gene TRBJ2-3; 7 bases agree with TRBD2. CDR1 and CDR2 (germline): SGHRS, YFSETQ. The ends lost 5 bases at V and 2 bases at J; junction bases unmatched: 8. The CDR3 has 15 residues. The CDR3 region is CASRSTAGPTDTQYF. CDR3 coding DNA: TGCGCCAGCAGATCAACAGCGGGACCCACAGATACGCAGTATTTT. The full variable domain, rest sourced from reference TRBV5-1 and TRBJ2-3, is KAGVTQTPRYLIKTRGQQVTLSCSPISGHRSVSWYQQTPGQGLQFLFEYFSETQRNKGNFPGRFSGRQFSNSRSEMNVSTLELGDSALYLCASRSTAGPTDTQYFGPGTRLTVL.

This sequence joins TRBV6-1 and TRBJ2-5; 8 nucleotides match TRBD1. With V trimmed by 6 bases and J by 5 bases, 8 bases remained unmatched. There are 14 residues in the CDR3. Germline V gives CDR1 MNHNS, CDR2 SASEGT. The CDR3 region has the DNA TGTGCCAGCAGCGATGCAGGGGGCAGGGAGACCCAGTACTTC. Translating gives CASSDAGGRETQYF.

The rearrangement joins TRBV20-1 to TRBJ1-1; D unresolved. V was trimmed by 4 bases and J by 3 bases, leaving 6 bases between them. The germline V gene has CDR1 DFQATT and CDR2 SNEGSKA (reference sequence). The CDR3 is made up of 11 amino acids. The CDR3 is CSANLYTEAFF. Written as DNA, the CDR3 is TGCAGTGCTAACCTCTACACTGAAGCTTTCTTT.

The chain employs TRBV6-1 and TRBJ2-2; 7 positions agree with TRBD2. The CDR3 has 15 amino acids. The germline CDR1 and CDR2 sequences are MNHNS and SASEGT. J lost 4 bases, V lost 6 bases, and 8 bases had no gene match. The CDR3 DNA reads as TGTGCCAGCAGGCCCTCAGCGGGAATCACCGGGGAGCTGTTTTTT. Translated, it gives CASRPSAGITGELFF.

The genes are TRBV20-1 and TRBJ2-5; D is undetermined. The CDR3 has 14 amino acids. Trimming took off 3 bases at V and 4 bases at J, with 15 bases between the two ends. Germline V gene data show CDR1 as DFQATT and CDR2 as SNEGSKA (reference sequence). CDR3 sequence: CSASSPRQVETQYF. CDR3 nucleotide sequence: TGCAGTGCTAGTTCCCCCCGGCAGGTAGAGACCCAGTACTTC.

In its sample, this clonotype was seen many times. This chain links TRBV30 with TRBJ2-2; 11 bases map to TRBD2. CDR1 and CDR2 (germline): GTSNPN, SVGIG (reference sequence). Trimming at V came to 0 bases and at J to 3 bases, leaving 0 bases not matched to a gene. The CDR3 contains 15 residues. The CDR3 sequence is CAWSVLAGDTGELFF. The DNA for the CDR3 is TGTGCCTGGAGTGTACTAGCGGGAGACACCGGGGAGCTGTTTTTT.

The chain carries TRBV6-1 and TRBJ2-1; D uncertain. In germline, CDR1 is MNHNS, CDR2 SASEGT. The V gene lost 8 bases and the J gene lost 1 base, with 12 bases spanning the gap. The CDR3 is 14 amino acids. CDR3 nucleotide sequence: TGTGCCAGCGCTGCGGCAGGATCCTACAATGAGCAGTTCTTC. Protein product: CASAAAGSYNEQFF.

V gene TRBV20-1 combines with J gene TRBJ2-3, with 7 bases identical to TRBD1. V lost 6 bases to trimming and J lost 12 bases; unmatched junction nucleotides: 9. Germline V gives CDR1 DFQATT, CDR2 SNEGSKA (reference sequence). The CDR3 loop spans 11 amino acids. CDR3 in amino acids: CSASSGQVQYF. For the CDR3, the DNA is TGCAGTGCATCATCCGGACAGGTCCAGTATTTT.

This clonotype came up a few times. V gene TRBV4-3 combines with J gene TRBJ2-1; D may be TRBD1 (6 bases). The CDR3 totals 15 residues. Germline V gene data show CDR1 as LGHNA and CDR2 as YSLEER. Trimming stripped 0 bases from V and 2 bases from J, with 8 bases between. The CDR3 loop is CASSQDDRPYNEQFF. The CDR3 DNA sequence: TGCGCCAGCAGCCAAGATGACAGGCCCTACAATGAGCAGTTCTTC.

This clonotype was seen just once. The V gene is TRBV30, the J gene TRBJ2-3; 8 bases are shared with TRBD2. Germline V gene sequence: CDR1 GTSNPN, CDR2 SVGIG (reference sequence). The V segment lost 4 bases and the J segment 3 bases; nucleotides outside the gene matches: 9. The CDR3 loop spans 15 amino acids. CDR3: CAWTVGASGTDTQYF. CDR3 bases: TGTGCCTGGACGGTCGGGGCTAGCGGGACAGATACGCAGTATTTT.

V gene TRBV4-1 combines with J gene TRBJ2-5; D not certain. Between the trimmed V and J ends, which lost 1 base and 2 bases, there was a span of 17 bases. Germline CDR1 reads MGHRA; CDR2 reads YSYEKL. CDR3 size: 17 residues. The chain's CDR3 is CASSQVQLRKPQETQYF. CDR3 DNA: TGCGCCAGCAGCCAAGTTCAGCTTCGAAAGCCTCAAGAGACCCAGTACTTC.

Ten or more counts support this clonotype. CDR3 sequence: CASSVGVSYNSPLHF. The DNA of the CDR3 is TGTGCCAGCAGCGTTGGCGTGTCCTATAATTCACCCCTCCACTTT. The chain links TRBV9 to TRBJ1-6; no definite D call. This CDR3 is 15 amino acids long. The germline gives CDR1 SGDLS, CDR2 YYNGEE. The V and J ends lost 2 bases and 1 base respectively, with 7 bases between them. Variable domain in full (rest from reference TRBV9 and TRBJ1-6): DSGVTQTPKHLITATGQRVTLRCSPRSGDLSVYWYQQSLDQGLQFLIQYYNGEERAKGNILERFSAQQFPDLHSELNLSSLELGDSALYFCASSVGVSYNSPLHFGNGTRLTVT.

Concerning this clonotype: A read error may be the cause here, since a much bigger clone is one base away. CDR3 sequence reads: CASGFSPGQNTEAFF. As DNA, the CDR3 is TGTGCCAGCGGTTTCTCCCCGGGACAGAACACTGAAGCTTTCTTT. This rearrangement joins TRBV27 to TRBJ1-1, with a weak D call TRBD1 (6 bases). Germline V gives CDR1 MNHEY, CDR2 SMNVEV (reference sequence). The CDR3 runs to 15 residues.

The chain joins TRBV5-1 to TRBJ1-2; possible D gene TRBD1, 5 bases. The CDR3 has 13 residues. V was cut by 2 bases and J by 8 bases, with 13 bases left in between. Germline V gives CDR1 SGHRS, CDR2 YFSETQ. In nucleotides, the CDR3 is TGCGCCAGCAGCTTCTTAGGGGCGGAGGGCTACACCTTC. Its protein is CASSFLGAEGYTF.